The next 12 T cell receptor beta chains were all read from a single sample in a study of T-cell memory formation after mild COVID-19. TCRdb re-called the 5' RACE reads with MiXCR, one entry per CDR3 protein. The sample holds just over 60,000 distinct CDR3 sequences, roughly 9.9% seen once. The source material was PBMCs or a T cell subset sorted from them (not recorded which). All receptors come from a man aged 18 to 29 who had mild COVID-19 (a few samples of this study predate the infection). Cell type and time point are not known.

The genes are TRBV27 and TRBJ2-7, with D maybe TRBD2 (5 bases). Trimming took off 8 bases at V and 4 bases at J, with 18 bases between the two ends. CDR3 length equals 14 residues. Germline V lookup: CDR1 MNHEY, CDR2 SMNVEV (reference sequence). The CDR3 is CASRRARERYEQYF. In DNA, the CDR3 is TGTGCCAGCCGTCGGGCTAGGGAGAGGTACGAGCAGTACTTC.

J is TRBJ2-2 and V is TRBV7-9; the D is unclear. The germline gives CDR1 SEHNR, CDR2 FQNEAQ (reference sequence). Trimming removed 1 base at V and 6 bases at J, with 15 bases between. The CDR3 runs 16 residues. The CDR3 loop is CASSLEYGRASGELFF. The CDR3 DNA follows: TGTGCCAGCAGCTTAGAGTACGGACGGGCCTCCGGGGAGCTGTTTTTT.

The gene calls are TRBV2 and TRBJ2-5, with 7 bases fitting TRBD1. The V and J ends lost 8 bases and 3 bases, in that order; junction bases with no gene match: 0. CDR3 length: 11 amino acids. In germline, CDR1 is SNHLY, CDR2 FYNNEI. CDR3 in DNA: TGTGCCAGCGACAGGGAAGAGACCCAGTACTTC. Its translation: CASDREETQYF.

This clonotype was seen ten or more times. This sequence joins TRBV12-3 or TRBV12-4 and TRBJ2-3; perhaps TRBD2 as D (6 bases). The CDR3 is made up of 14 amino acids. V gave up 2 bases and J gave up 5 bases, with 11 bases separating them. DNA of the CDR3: TGTGCCAGCAGTTTATTACTAGCTGGAGATACGCAGTATTTT. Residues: CASSLLLAGDTQYF.

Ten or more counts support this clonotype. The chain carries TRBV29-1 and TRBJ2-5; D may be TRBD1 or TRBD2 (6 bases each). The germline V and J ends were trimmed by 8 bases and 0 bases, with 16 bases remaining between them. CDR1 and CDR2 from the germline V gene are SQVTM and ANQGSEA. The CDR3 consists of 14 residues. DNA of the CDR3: TGCAGCCTCCGAGGGGGGCGTTACCAAGAGACCCAGTACTTC. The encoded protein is CSLRGGRYQETQYF. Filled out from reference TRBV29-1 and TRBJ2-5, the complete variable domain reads SAVISQKPSRDICQRGTSLTIQCQVDSQVTMMFWYRQQPGQSLTLIATANQGSEATYESGFVIDKFPISRPNLTFSTLTVSNMSPEDSSIYLCSLRGGRYQETQYFGPGTRLLVL.

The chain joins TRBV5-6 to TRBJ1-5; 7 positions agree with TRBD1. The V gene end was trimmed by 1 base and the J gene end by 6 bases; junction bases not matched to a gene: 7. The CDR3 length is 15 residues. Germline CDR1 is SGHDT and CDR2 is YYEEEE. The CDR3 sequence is CASSLLGQPFQPQHF. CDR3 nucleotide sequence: TGTGCCAGCAGCTTGCTGGGACAGCCATTTCAGCCCCAGCATTTT. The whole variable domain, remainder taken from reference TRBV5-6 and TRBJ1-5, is DAGVTQSPTHLIKTRGQQVTLRCSPKSGHDTVSWYQQALGQGPQFIFQYYEEEERQRGNFPDRFSGHQFPNYSSELNVNALLLGDSALYLCASSLLGQPFQPQHFGDGTRLSIL.

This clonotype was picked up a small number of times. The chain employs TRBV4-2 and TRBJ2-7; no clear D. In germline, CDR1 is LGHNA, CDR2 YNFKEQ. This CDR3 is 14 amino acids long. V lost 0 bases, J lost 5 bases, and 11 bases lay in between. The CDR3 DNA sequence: TGTGCCAGCAGCCAAGAGGTAGGGCGCAACGAGCAGTACGTC. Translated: CASSQEVGRNEQYV.

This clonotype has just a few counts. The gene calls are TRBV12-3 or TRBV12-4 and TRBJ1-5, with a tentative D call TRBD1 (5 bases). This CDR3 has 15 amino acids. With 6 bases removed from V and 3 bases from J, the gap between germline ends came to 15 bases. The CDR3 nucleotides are TGTGCCAGCAGCCCAACGGGACTTCCCAATCAGCCCCAGCATTTT. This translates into CASSPTGLPNQPQHF.

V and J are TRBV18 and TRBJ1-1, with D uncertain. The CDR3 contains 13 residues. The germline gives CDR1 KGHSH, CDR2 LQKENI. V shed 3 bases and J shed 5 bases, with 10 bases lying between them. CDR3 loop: CASSPLGDTEAFF. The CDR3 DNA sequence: TGTGCCAGCTCACCGCTTGGGGATACTGAAGCTTTCTTT.

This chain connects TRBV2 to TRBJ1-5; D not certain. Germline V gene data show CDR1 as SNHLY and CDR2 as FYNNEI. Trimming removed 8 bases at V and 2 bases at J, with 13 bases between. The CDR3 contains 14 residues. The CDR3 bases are TGTGCCAGCGGGCCCGAGAGGGGCAATCAGCCCCAGCATTTT. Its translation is CASGPERGNQPQHF.

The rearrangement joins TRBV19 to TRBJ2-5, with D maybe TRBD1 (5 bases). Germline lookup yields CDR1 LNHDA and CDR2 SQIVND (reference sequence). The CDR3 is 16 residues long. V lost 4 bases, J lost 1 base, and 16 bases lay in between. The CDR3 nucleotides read TGTGCCAGTAGTAACAGCCGCAGGGAACCCCAAGAGACCCAGTACTTC. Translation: CASSNSRREPQETQYF.

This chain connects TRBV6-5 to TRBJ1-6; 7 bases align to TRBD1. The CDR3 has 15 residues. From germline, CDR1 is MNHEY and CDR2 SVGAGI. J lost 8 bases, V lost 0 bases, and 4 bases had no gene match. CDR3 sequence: CASSYSTGQDSPLHF. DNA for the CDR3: TGTGCCAGCAGTTACTCGACCGGACAGGATTCACCCCTCCACTTT.